Included here is one T cell receptor beta chain sequence, with context. This entry belongs to a study of blood T cell repertoires in COVID-19. Looking at the study overall: Acute-phase and convalescent COVID-19 samples originated in the United States, Italy and Spain.

Original handling: Amplifying reference gene primers gave estimates of nucleated cell counts. TCRdb's copy holds only in-frame clones and misses some; the assay was immunoSEQ multiplex PCR. D and trimming were read from the DNA, whereas the V and J calls and clone size are those reported in that table. Found here are about 210,000 clones, roughly 86% of them singletons; the top ten hold about 26%. This CDR3 has 15 residues. The V gene lost 0 bases and the J gene lost 2 bases, with 10 bases spanning the gap. Cohorts were based on clinical histories the participants reported. V gene TRBV23-1 combines with J gene TRBJ1-1, with D possibly TRBD1 on 5 matching bases. TRBV23-1 qualifies as an ORF whose function is uncertain. The sequence was obtained from a woman aged 40 to 50 in a cohort exposed to, infected with or recovered from COVID-19 (not recorded which). Sequenced material: PBMCs or T cells enriched from blood (not recorded which). CDR3 region: CASSQSKGLNTEAFF. As DNA, the CDR3 is TGCGCCAGCAGTCAATCTAAGGGGCTTAACACTGAAGCTTTCTTT.